One T cell receptor (beta chain) is described in this entry. This sample was taken from a study of blood T cell repertoires in COVID-19. Study context: Sample material is recorded as cDNA or gDNA derived from T cells, B-cell-depleted T cells, or PBMCs.

Germline V CDR1 and CDR2: MNHEY, SVGAGI. The junction had 6 bases not matched to a gene; V was cut back by 10 bases and J by 0 bases. This CDR3 is 15 amino acids long. Original processing notes: Nucleated cell number was recorded as an estimate derived from reference gene primer amplification. TCRdb's table, derived via immunoSEQ multiplex PCR, lists solely in-frame clones and lacks some. From that table come the V and J calls and clone size; the DNA was used to work out D and trimming. The top ten clones hold about 10% of a sample with approximately 150,000 clones, about 87% of them seen once. The clonotype originates from a man in his 60s with active or convalescent COVID-19. The sample consisted of peripheral blood. V is TRBV6-5 and J is TRBJ2-6, with 7 bases fitting TRBD1. The CDR3: CATGQASSGANVLTF. CDR3 in DNA: TGTGCCACCGGACAGGCCTCCTCTGGGGCCAACGTCCTGACTTTC.